This TCR beta chain was documented in a study of blood T cell repertoires in COVID-19. Study-level information: There were acute and convalescent COVID-19 samples, and they came from the United States, Italy and Spain. T cells, B-cell-depleted T cells, or PBMCs provided the cDNA or gDNA that served as material.

This clone appeared a single time. As handled by the study authors: For nucleated cells, counts were estimated from reference gene primer amplification. The protocol was immunoSEQ multiplex PCR, while the TCRdb copy is restricted to in-frame clones and leaves out a portion. The V and J calls and clone size come from that table; D and trimming were worked out from the DNA. The table has about 70,000 clones, roughly four fifths seen once. This CDR3 has 15 residues. V lost 2 bases to trimming and J lost 2 bases; unmatched junction nucleotides: 5. Germline CDR1 SGHDT, CDR2 YYEEEE. The chain recombines TRBV5-6 with TRBJ2-3; 7 bases agree with TRBD2. The source material was peripheral blood. The sequence was obtained from a woman aged 80 or over with active or convalescent COVID-19. Here the CDR3 DNA reads TGTGCCAGCAGCTTTTCCGGGACTACCACAGATACGCAGTATTTT. Residues: CASSFSGTTTDTQYF. Together with reference TRBV5-6 and TRBJ2-3, the CDR3 gives the full variable domain: DAGVTQSPTHLIKTRGQQVTLRCSPKSGHDTVSWYQQALGQGPQFIFQYYEEEERQRGNFPDRFSGHQFPNYSSELNVNALLLGDSALYLCASSFSGTTTDTQYFGPGTRLTVL.